This T cell receptor beta chain was sequenced for a study of blood T cell repertoires in COVID-19 (dated by TCRdb to 2020 to 2022). In terms of the full investigation: Samples covering the acute and convalescent phases of COVID-19 were provided by collaborators in the United States, Italy and Spain. The prospective study material was composed of cDNA or gDNA derived from T cells, B-cell-depleted T cells, or PBMCs. The dataset comprised deeply sampled blood TCRbeta repertoires from subjects exposed to, actively infected with, or recovered from COVID-19. A freely available public database, intended as a resource for researchers studying the immune response to SARS-CoV-2, is where the repertoires were released. The samples were drawn from the first 160 participants of the ongoing ImmuneRACE study and from some 1,300 subjects provided by 6 global collaborators. A de-identified subject ID, COVID-19 status, age in years and sex were almost always included in the sample metadata. Where available, HLA class I and class II types were taken from metadata supplied by the sample provider and were not determined by assay-based typing. Broad study findings and their caveats: How much clinical and demographic metadata was included differed by source and by participant, and the metadata was provided uncurated.

The immunoSEQ Assay, a bias-controlled multiplex PCR, was used to amplify TCRbeta CDR3 regions from genomic DNA. The original methods were these. Nucleated cell counts per sample were estimated from amplification of reference gene primers within the assay. To quantify the absolute abundance of each unique TCRbeta CDR3 rearrangement, sequence reads were collapsed and filtered. For each sample, productive Simpson clonality was calculated as the square root of Simpson's diversity index over productive rearrangements. This immuneACCESS table, as held by TCRdb, lists in-frame sequences with V and J called but not all clones. Of the missing ones, under half trace to an unresolved V gene in checked studies; the others have no known cause. The V and J calls and clone size were taken over from that table, and D and trimming were inferred from the DNA. This sample is represented by more than 150,000 clones; 80% to 85% of them were singletons. The ten largest clonotypes hold less than 3.5% of the sample.

Collaborating institutions collected whole blood in K2EDTA tubes following their own protocols. Collaborator samples were shipped for TCRbeta analysis as frozen whole blood, isolated PBMCs, or DNA extracted from either sample type. V gives up 4 bases and J gives up 2 bases, and the segment between their germline ends measures 19 bases. From its cysteine to its phenylalanine, the CDR3 spans 16 amino acids. CDR3 DNA is the only sequence kept; it has 48 bases, read in frame from the first base. CDR1 and CDR2 are drawn from the germline V gene: SQVTM, ANQGSEA. Comment on this clone: Its antigen specificity is not known. Base qualities are missing; no much larger clone stands one base away.

The sequence was obtained from a woman in her sixties with acute or convalescent COVID-19. Sequencing used peripheral blood. The chain is encoded by TRBV29-1 joined to TRBJ2-3; tentative D gene TRBD2, with 5 bases matching. The nucleotides are TGCAGCGTTGGAGGATGGCTGCGCGGGTCCACAGATACGCAGTATTTT. Its translation is CSVGGWLRGSTDTQYF.